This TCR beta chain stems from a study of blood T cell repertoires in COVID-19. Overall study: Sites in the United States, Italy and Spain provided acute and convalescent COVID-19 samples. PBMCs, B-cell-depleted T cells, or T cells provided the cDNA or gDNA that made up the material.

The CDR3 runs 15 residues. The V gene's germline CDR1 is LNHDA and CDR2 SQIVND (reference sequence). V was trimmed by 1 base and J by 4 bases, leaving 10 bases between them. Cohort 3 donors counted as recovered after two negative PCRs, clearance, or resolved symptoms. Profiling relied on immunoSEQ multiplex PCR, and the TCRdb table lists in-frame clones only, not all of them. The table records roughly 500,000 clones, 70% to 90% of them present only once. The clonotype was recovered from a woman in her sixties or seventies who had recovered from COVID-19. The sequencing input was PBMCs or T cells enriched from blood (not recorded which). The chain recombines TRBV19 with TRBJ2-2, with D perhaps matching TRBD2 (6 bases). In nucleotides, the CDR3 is TGTGCCAGTAGTATAGTAGGCGGGGCCACCGGGGAGCTGTTTTTT. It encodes CASSIVGGATGELFF.